This TCR beta chain was profiled in a study of T cells in Graves' hyperthyroidism and ophthalmopathy. TCR beta CDR3 regions were amplified from RNA transcripts. First-round RT-PCR targeting the TCR CDR3 was performed with the HTBI primer set. TCRdb redid the calling of the multiplex PCR reads with MiXCR, one entry per CDR3 protein. The table shows roughly 170,000 distinct CDR3 sequences, with around 15% occurring only once. Germline CDR1 DFQATT, CDR2 SNEGSKA (reference sequence). The CDR3 is made up of 12 amino acids. Trimming took 0 bases from V and 11 from J, leaving 12 bases between them. Points from the study as a whole: Onset of ophthalmopathy came a median 6.5 months after the model predicted it.

This clonotype was recorded a few times. Its specificity is not known. These patients, aged 18 to 65, had recently diagnosed hyperthyroidism lasting under 2 months. PBMCs were sourced from roughly 9.1 ml fresh peripheral blood. The source material was blood. The V and J genes are TRBV20-1 and TRBJ2-3; D is unclear. This sequence was found in a woman in her 50s with Graves' hyperthyroidism. For the CDR3, the DNA is TGCAGTGCTAGAGATCAAGTCCCTAAGCAGTATTTT. Translated: CSARDQVPKQYF.